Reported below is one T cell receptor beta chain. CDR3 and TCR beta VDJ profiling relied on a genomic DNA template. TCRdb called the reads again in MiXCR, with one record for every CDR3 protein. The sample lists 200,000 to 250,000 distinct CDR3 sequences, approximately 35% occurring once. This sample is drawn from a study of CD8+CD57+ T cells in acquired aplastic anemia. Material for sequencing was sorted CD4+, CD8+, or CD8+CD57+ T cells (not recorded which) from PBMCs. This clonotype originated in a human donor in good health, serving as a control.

The CDR3 loop is CASSESGRSQRETQYF. CDR3 in DNA: TGTGCCAGCAGTGAATCGGGACGGTCTCAGAGAGAGACCCAGTACTTC. The chain links TRBV5-6 to TRBJ2-5; possibly TRBD1 or TRBD2 for D (5 bases each). The CDR3 loop spans 16 amino acids. Trimming removed 5 bases from V and 4 bases from J, with 21 bases in between. Germline CDR1 reads SGHDT; CDR2 reads YYEEEE.